The 15 T cell receptor beta chains below come from one sample, sequenced in a study of OX40 agonist ivuxolimab in advanced cancers. Assay used: immunoSEQ multiplex PCR; TCRdb lists only in-frame clones, some missing. The repertoire holds roughly 100,000 clones, with around 85% as singletons. The sequencing here drew on CD4+ or CD8+ T cells sorted from blood, taken in a trial of the OX40 agonist ivuxolimab. These receptors originate from an adult with an advanced solid tumor such as melanoma, head and neck, liver or kidney cancer.

The CDR3 reads CASSLGGGFDEQYF. The DNA of the CDR3 is TGCGCCAGCAGCTTGGGCGGGGGATTCGACGAGCAGTACTTC. The rearrangement uses TRBV5-1 and TRBJ2-7; TRBD2 matches 7 bases. The germline CDR1 and CDR2 sequences are SGHRS and YFSETQ. The CDR3 extends over 14 amino acids. The V and J ends lost 0 bases and 5 bases, in that order; junction bases with no gene match: 5. Supplemented by reference TRBV5-1 and TRBJ2-7, the full variable domain reads KAGVTQTPRYLIKTRGQQVTLSCSPISGHRSVSWYQQTPGQGLQFLFEYFSETQRNKGNFPGRFSGRQFSNSRSEMNVSTLELGDSALYLCASSLGGGFDEQYFGPGTRLTVT.

CDR3 protein: CASSVDEGGILETQYF. In nucleotides, the CDR3 is TGTGCCAGCAGCGTAGACGAGGGAGGTATATTGGAGACCCAGTACTTC. The V call is TRBV9, the J call TRBJ2-5; maybe TRBD2 (6 bases). The CDR3 covers 16 residues. CDR1 and CDR2 from the germline V gene are SGDLS and YYNGEE. V lost 0 bases to trimming and J lost 5 bases, with 17 bases between them. Combining the CDR3 with reference TRBV9 and TRBJ2-5 gives the whole variable domain DSGVTQTPKHLITATGQRVTLRCSPRSGDLSVYWYQQSLDQGLQFLIQYYNGEERAKGNILERFSAQQFPDLHSELNLSSLELGDSALYFCASSVDEGGILETQYFGPGTRLLVL.

J is TRBJ1-2 and V is TRBV6-6; D unclear. V was pared by 2 bases and J by 4 bases, with 11 bases between. The CDR3 is 14 residues long. From germline, CDR1 is MNHNY and CDR2 SVGAGI (reference sequence). Here the CDR3 reads CASSYPSRFYGYTF. DNA of the CDR3: TGTGCCAGCAGTTACCCCTCGCGCTTCTATGGCTACACCTTC.

The table lists this clone with a few counts. The rearrangement uses TRBV19 and TRBJ2-1, with TRBD1 matching 9 bases. The CDR3 length is 16 residues. V lost 1 base, J lost 3 bases, and 4 bases stayed unmatched. Germline CDR1 and CDR2: LNHDA and SQIVND (reference sequence). The chain's CDR3 is CASSIATGGLYNEQFF. DNA of the CDR3: TGTGCCAGTAGTATAGCAACAGGGGGCCTCTACAATGAGCAGTTCTTC.

The chain carries TRBV7-9 and TRBJ2-1; 10 nucleotides align to TRBD2. This CDR3 comprises 14 residues. CDR1 and CDR2 (germline): SEHNR, FQNEAQ (reference sequence). Trimming took 4 bases from V and 6 from J; bases not matched to a gene: 3. The CDR3 nucleotides read TGTGCCAGCAGCTCTAGCGGGAGTGCCAATGAGCAGTTCTTC. This sequence encodes CASSSSGSANEQFF.

V is TRBV6-5 and J is TRBJ1-1; possible D gene TRBD1, 5 bases. This CDR3 has 14 residues. V lost 5 bases to trimming and J lost 4 bases, with 14 bases between them. Looked up from germline, CDR1 is MNHEY and CDR2 is SVGAGI. Here the CDR3 reads CASSPQLGVTEAFF. The DNA for the CDR3 is TGTGCCAGCAGTCCTCAACTGGGGGTCACTGAAGCTTTCTTT.

The chain employs TRBV15 and TRBJ1-1, with D tentatively TRBD1 (6 bases). The CDR3 is 14 amino acids. V was pared by 1 base and J by 11 bases, with 17 bases between. The germline V gene has CDR1 LNHNV and CDR2 YYDKDF (reference sequence). The CDR3 DNA sequence: TGTGCCACCAGCAGAGTGGGGGCCGTCCAGTGGGCTTTCTTT. This codes for CATSRVGAVQWAFF. Complete variable domain (other parts from reference TRBV15 and TRBJ1-1): DAMVIQNPRYQVTQFGKPVTLSCSQTLNHNVMYWYQQKSSQAPKLLFHYYDKDFNNEADTPDNFQSRRPNTSFCFLDIRSPGLGDTAMYLCATSRVGAVQWAFFGQGTRLTVV.

The chain has TRBV7-2 and TRBJ1-2; D is uncertain. The germline CDR1 and CDR2 sequences are SGHTA and FQGNSA. This CDR3 comprises 11 residues. Trimming removed 5 bases at V and 7 bases at J, with 8 bases between. Here the CDR3 DNA reads TGTGCCAGCAGCCTCAGTCGTGGCTACACCTTC. It encodes CASSLSRGYTF.

This chain connects TRBV6-1 to TRBJ1-6; maybe TRBD1 (5 bases). This CDR3 region has 13 residues. The V and J ends lost 8 bases and 5 bases respectively, with 10 bases between them. CDR1 is MNHNS, CDR2 SASEGT, per germline. As DNA, the CDR3 is TGTGCCAGCCTCAGGGACCATAATTCACCCCTCCACTTT. It codes for CASLRDHNSPLHF.

The chain combines TRBV5-1 with TRBJ1-4, with D tentatively TRBD1 (6 bases). The V end lost 4 bases, the J end lost 0 bases, and 10 bases lay between the germline ends. The CDR3 sequence is 15 residues long. Germline CDR1 and CDR2: SGHRS and YFSETQ. The CDR3 here is CASSQQGPTNEKLFF. CDR3 coding DNA: TGCGCCAGCAGCCAACAGGGACCAACTAATGAAAAACTGTTTTTT.

The chain joins TRBV28 to TRBJ2-7; 8 bases agree with TRBD1. V shed 2 bases and J 3 bases; nucleotides not matched to a gene: 12. The CDR3 has 17 amino acids. CDR1 and CDR2 from the germline V gene are MDHEN and SYDVKM. The CDR3 bases are TGTGCCAGCAGTTTAGGCACAGGGGGTAAGGCTTACTACGAGCAGTACTTC. This gives the protein CASSLGTGGKAYYEQYF. Full variable domain (rest looked up from reference TRBV28 and TRBJ2-7): DVKVTQSSRYLVKRTGEKVFLECVQDMDHENMFWYRQDPGLGLRLIYFSYDVKMKEKGDIPEGYSVSREKKERFSLILESASTNQTSMYLCASSLGTGGKAYYEQYFGPGTRLTVT.

The chain has TRBV6-1 and TRBJ2-1, with 7 bases identical to TRBD1. CDR3 size: 16 residues. V was pared by 2 bases and J by 3 bases, with 7 bases of the junction left unmatched. Germline V gene sequence: CDR1 MNHNS, CDR2 SASEGT. In nucleotides, the CDR3 is TGTGCCAGCAGTGAATCCGTGGGACAGCGCTACAATGAGCAGTTCTTC. Amino acid sequence: CASSESVGQRYNEQFF.

The chain has TRBV6-4 and TRBJ2-2; perhaps D is TRBD1 or TRBD2 (5 bases each). Germline CDR1 MRHNA, CDR2 SNTAGT. V lost 4 bases and J 4 bases, leaving 7 bases between the germline ends. The CDR3 has 13 residues. DNA of the CDR3: TGTGCCAGCAGTGGGGACGCCACCGGGGAGCTGTTTTTT. Its translation: CASSGDATGELFF.

V is TRBV13 and J is TRBJ1-1; a weak D match, TRBD1 (5 bases). Germline values: CDR1 PRHDT, CDR2 FYEKMQ (reference sequence). This CDR3 has 14 amino acids. Trimming removed 4 bases from V and 5 bases from J, with 14 bases in between. In DNA, the CDR3 is TGTGCCAGCAGCTCCTGGGGGGGTAGAACTGAAGCTTTCTTT. Its translation is CASSSWGGRTEAFF.

The J gene is TRBJ2-3, the V gene TRBV6-4; D call uncertain. Germline V CDR1 and CDR2: MRHNA, SNTAGT. V was clipped by 2 bases and J by 1 base, with 7 bases between them. The CDR3 runs 14 residues. The DNA for the CDR3 is TGTGCCAGCAGTGACCGGCCTGGCACAGATACGCAGTATTTT. It yields the protein CASSDRPGTDTQYF.